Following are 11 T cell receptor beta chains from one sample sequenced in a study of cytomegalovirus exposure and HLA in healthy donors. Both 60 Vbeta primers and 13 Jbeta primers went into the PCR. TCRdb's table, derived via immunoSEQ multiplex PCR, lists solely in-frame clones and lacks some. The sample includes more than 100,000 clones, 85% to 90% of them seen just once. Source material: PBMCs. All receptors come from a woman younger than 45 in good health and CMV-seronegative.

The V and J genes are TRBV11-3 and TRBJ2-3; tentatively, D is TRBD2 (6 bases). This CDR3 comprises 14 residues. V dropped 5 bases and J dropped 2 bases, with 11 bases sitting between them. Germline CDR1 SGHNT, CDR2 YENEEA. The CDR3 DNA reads TGTGCCAGCAGCCCGGGGAGGTCCACAGATACGCAGTATTTT. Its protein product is CASSPGRSTDTQYF.

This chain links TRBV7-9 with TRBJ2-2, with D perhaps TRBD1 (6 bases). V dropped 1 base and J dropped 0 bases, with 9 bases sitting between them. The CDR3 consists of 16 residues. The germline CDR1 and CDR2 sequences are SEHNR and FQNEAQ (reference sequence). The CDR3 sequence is CASSLVAGANTGELFF. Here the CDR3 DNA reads TGTGCCAGCAGCTTAGTTGCAGGGGCGAACACCGGGGAGCTGTTTTTT. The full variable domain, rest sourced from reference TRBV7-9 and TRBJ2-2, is DTGVSQNPRHKITKRGQNVTFRCDPISEHNRLYWYRQTLGQGPEFLTYFQNEAQLEKSRLLSDRFSAERPKGSFSTLEIQRTEQGDSAMYLCASSLVAGANTGELFFGEGSRLTVL.

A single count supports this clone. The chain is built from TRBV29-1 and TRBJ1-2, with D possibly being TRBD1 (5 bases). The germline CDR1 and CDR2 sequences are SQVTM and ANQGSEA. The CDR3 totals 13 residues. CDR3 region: CPGGVIVYYGYTF. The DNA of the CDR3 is TGCCCCGGAGGGGTGATTGTCTACTATGGCTACACCTTC.

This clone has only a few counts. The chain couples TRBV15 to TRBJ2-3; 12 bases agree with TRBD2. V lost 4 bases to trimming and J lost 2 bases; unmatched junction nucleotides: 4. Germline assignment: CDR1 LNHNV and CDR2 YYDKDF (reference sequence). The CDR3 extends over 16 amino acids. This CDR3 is CATSTRTSGDTDTQYF. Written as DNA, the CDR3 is TGTGCCACCAGCACAAGGACTAGCGGGGACACAGATACGCAGTATTTT.

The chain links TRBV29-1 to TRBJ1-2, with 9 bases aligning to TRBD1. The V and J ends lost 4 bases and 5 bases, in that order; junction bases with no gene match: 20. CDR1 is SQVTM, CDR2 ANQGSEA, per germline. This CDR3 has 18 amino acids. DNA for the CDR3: TGCAGCGTTGCCCCTACCGCCGGGACAGGGCGCTTCCTATATGGCTACACCTTC. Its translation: CSVAPTAGTGRFLYGYTF.

As DNA, the CDR3 is TGTGCCAGCAGCCCCTGGAGGGGAGGGGGGTACGAGCAGTACTTC. This codes for CASSPWRGGGYEQYF. The J gene is TRBJ2-7, the V gene TRBV6-6, with D tentatively TRBD2 (7 bases). V was trimmed by 6 bases and J by 4 bases, leaving 19 bases between them. The CDR3 sequence is 15 residues long. The V gene's germline CDR1 is MNHNY and CDR2 SVGAGI (reference sequence).

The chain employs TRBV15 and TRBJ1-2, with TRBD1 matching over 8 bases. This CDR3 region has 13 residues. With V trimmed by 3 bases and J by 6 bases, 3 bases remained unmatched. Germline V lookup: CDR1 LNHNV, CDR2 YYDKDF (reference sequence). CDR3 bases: TGTGCCACCAGCAGCCGGACAGGGCATGGCTACACCTTC. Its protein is CATSSRTGHGYTF. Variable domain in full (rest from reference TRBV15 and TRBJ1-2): DAMVIQNPRYQVTQFGKPVTLSCSQTLNHNVMYWYQQKSSQAPKLLFHYYDKDFNNEADTPDNFQSRRPNTSFCFLDIRSPGLGDTAMYLCATSSRTGHGYTFGSGTRLTVV.

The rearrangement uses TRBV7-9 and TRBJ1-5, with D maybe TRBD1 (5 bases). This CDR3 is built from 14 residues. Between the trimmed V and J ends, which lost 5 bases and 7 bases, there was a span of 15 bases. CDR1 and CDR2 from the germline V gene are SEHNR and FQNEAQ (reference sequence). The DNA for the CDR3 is TGTGCCAGCAGCCTAAGCGGGGGAGGGCAGCCCCAGCATTTT. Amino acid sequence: CASSLSGGGQPQHF. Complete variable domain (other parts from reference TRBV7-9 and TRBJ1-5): DTGVSQNPRHKITKRGQNVTFRCDPISEHNRLYWYRQTLGQGPEFLTYFQNEAQLEKSRLLSDRFSAERPKGSFSTLEIQRTEQGDSAMYLCASSLSGGGQPQHFGDGTRLSIL.

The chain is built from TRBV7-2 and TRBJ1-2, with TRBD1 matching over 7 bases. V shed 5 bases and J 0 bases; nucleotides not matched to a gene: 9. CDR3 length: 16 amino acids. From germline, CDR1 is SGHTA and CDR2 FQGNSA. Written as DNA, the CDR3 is TGTGCCAGCAGCGCTCGACAGGGAAGGGCTAACTATGGCTACACCTTC. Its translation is CASSARQGRANYGYTF.

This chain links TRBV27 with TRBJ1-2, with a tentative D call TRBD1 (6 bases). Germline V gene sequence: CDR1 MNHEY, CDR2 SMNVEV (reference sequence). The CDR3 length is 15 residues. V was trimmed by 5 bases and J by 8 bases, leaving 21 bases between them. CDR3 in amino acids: CASSMGAGTSEGYTF. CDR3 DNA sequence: TGTGCCAGCAGTATGGGGGCAGGGACCTCCGAGGGCTACACCTTC.

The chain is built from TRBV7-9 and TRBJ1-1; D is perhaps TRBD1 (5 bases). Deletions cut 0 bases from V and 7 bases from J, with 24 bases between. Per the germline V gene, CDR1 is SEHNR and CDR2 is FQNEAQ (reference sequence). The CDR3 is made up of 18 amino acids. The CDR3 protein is CASSLASGPIVREDEAFF. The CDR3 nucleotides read TGTGCCAGCAGCTTAGCGTCAGGGCCCATAGTCAGAGAGGATGAAGCTTTCTTT.